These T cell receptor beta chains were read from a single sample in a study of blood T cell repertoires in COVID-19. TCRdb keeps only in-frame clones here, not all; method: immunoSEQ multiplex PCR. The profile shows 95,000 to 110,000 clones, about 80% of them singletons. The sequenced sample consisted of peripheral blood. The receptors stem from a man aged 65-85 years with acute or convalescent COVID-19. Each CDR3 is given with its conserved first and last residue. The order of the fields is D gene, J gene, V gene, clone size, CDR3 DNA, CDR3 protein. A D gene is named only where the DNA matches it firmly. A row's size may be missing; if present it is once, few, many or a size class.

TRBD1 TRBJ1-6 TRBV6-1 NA TGTGCCAGCAGTGAACGGGGACAGGGGAGTAATAATTCACCCCTCCACTTT CASSERGQGSNNSPLHF
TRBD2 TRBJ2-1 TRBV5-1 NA TGCGCCAGCAACGGGGGGAGTACGGATGAGCAGTTCTTC CASNGGSTDEQFF
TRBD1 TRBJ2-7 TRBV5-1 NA TGCGCCAGCAGCTTGGCTGCCGGGACAGGGGGCAGCTCCTACGAGCAGTACTTC CASSLAAGTGGSSYEQYF
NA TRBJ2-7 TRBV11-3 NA TGTGCCAGCAGCTTTAGCGGCTACGAGCAGTACTTC CASSFSGYEQYF
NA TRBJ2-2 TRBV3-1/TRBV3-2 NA TGTGCCAGCAGCCAATTGCGGGGGAACACCGGGGAGCTGTTTTTT CASSQLRGNTGELFF
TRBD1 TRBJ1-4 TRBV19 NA TGTGCCAGCCGGCAGGGGGCGGTGGGTAATGAAAAACTGTTTTTT CASRQGAVGNEKLFF
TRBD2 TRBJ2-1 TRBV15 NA TGTGCCACCAGCAGAGATGCATCTAGCGGGGGGCGACGAGATGAGCAGTTCTTC CATSRDASSGGRRDEQFF
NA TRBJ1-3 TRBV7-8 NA TGTGCCAGCAGCTTATTGGAGGCTGGAAACACCATATATTTT CASSLLEAGNTIYF
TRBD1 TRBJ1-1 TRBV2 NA TGTGCCAGCAGGGCCCGGGACAGAATCCTGGGGACTGAAGCTTTCTTT CASRARDRILGTEAFF
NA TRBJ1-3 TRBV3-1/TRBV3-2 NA TGTGCCAGCAGCCAAGTTCGGGGAACTGGAAACACCATATATTTT CASSQVRGTGNTIYF
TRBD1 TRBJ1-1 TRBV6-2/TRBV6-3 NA TGTGCCAGCAGTTACGAAACAGGGGCCGGATTCGTAGCTTTCTTT CASSYETGAGFVAFF
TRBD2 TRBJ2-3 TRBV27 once TGTGCCAGCAGTTGGGGGGGTAGAACTGCAGATACGCAGTATTTT CASSWGGRTADTQYF
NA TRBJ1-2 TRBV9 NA TGTGCCAGCAGCGTAGAGGGGACACCCGCTAACTATGGCTACACCTTC CASSVEGTPANYGYTF
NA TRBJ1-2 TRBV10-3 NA TGTGCCATCAGTGAGTCAGGGGGCTATGGCTACACCTTC CAISESGGYGYTF
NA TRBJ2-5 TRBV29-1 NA TGCAGCGTCCATAGGGGTCCCGCAGAGACCCAGTACTTC CSVHRGPAETQYF
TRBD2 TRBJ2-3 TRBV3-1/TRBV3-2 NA TGTGCCAGCAGCCAAAGGAAGGGCGGGGGGAGCACAGATACGCAGTATTTT CASSQRKGGGSTDTQYF
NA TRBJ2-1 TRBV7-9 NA TGTGCCAGCAGCTTAGCGAACCGGGGTGAGCAGTTCTTC CASSLANRGEQFF
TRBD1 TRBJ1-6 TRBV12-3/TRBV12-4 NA TGTGCCACCCAGGACAGGGGTAATTCACCCCTCCACTTT CATQDRGNSPLHF
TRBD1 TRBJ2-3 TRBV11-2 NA TGTGCCAGCAGCTTAGATGAAGGGGGCGGCACAGATACGCAGTATTTT CASSLDEGGGTDTQYF
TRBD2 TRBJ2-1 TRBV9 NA TGTGCCAGCAGCCCACCGCTGGGAACTAGCGGGGGAGGTTGGCACAATGAGCAGTTCTTC CASSPPLGTSGGGWHNEQFF
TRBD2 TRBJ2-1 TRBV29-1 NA TGCAGCGTTGAATGGCGGGGGGGGGCTGAGCAGTTCTTC CSVEWRGGAEQFF
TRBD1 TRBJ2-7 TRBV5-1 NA TGCGCCAGCAGCACCTGGACAGGGGACGACGAGCAGTACTTC CASSTWTGDDEQYF
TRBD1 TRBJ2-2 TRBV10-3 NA TGTGCCATCGCTCGGACAGGGGTCTCTACCGGGGAGCTGTTTTTT CAIARTGVSTGELFF
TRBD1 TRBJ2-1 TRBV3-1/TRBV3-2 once TGTGCCAGCAGCCAAGAACCGTTAGGACAGGGGGGTTTAAGGTCCTACAATGAGCAGTTCTTC CASSQEPLGQGGLRSYNEQFF
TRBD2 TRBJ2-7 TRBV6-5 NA TGTGCCAGCAGTTACTCGAGTGGGGGGGAGTACGAGCAGTACTTC CASSYSSGGEYEQYF
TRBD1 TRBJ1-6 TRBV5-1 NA TGCGCCAGCAGCGCTAGACAGGGTACCTATTCACCCCTCCACTTT CASSARQGTYSPLHF
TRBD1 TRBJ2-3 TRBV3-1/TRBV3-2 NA TGTGCCAGCAGCCCTACAGGGGTCACAGATACGCAGTATTTT CASSPTGVTDTQYF
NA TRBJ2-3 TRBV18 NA TGTGCCAGCTCAGGTAGTCCGACAGATACGCAGTATTTT CASSGSPTDTQYF
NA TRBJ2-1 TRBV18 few TGTGCCAGCTCACCGCGACAGTGGGCCGGGGAGCAGTTCTTC CASSPRQWAGEQFF
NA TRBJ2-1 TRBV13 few TGTGCCAGCAGCTTAGAAGGGAGGTCCTACAATGAGCAGTTCTTC CASSLEGRSYNEQFF
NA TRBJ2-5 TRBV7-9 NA TGTGCCAGCAGCAATGAACAGGTTCGGAAGACCCAGTACTTC CASSNEQVRKTQYF
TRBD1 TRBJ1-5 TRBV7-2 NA TGTGCCAGCAGCCAGCCGGGACAGGGGGCTGGAGGCAATCAGCCCCAGCATTTT CASSQPGQGAGGNQPQHF
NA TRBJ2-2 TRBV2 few TGTGCCAGCAGTGAAGCGCGGGCAGGGGCCACCGGGGAGCTGTTTTTT CASSEARAGATGELFF
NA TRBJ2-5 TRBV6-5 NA TGTGCCAGCACGGACTTACAAGAGACCCAGTACTTC CASTDLQETQYF
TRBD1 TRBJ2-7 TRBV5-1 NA TGCGCCAGCAGCTTGGGACAGGGATTAACTTCGAGAGAGCAGTACTTC CASSLGQGLTSREQYF
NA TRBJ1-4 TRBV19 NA TGTGCCAGTACTTCGCAGGCGACGTTTTTT CASTSQATFF
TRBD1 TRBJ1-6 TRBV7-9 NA TGTGCCAGCCGTCTCGGAGGGACAGGGGATTCACCCCTCCACTTT CASRLGGTGDSPLHF
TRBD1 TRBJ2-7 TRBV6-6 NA TGTGCCAGCAGTTCTCCCGGGCAGGGGGCTTCCTACGAGCAGTACTTC CASSSPGQGASYEQYF
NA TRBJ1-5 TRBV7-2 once TGTGCCAGCAGCCCCTCCGGGGGAGCCCATCAGCCCCAGCATTTT CASSPSGGAHQPQHF
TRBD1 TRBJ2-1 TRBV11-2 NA TGTGCCAGCAGCCTGGGGGACAGCGTATACAATGAGCAGTTCTTC CASSLGDSVYNEQFF
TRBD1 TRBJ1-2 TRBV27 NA TGTGCCAGCAGATCGTCCGGGACAGGGTCCTATGGCTACACCTTC CASRSSGTGSYGYTF
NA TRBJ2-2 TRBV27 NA TGTGCCAGCAGTTCCTTGGAGCGTGGCACCGGGGAGCTGTTTTTT CASSSLERGTGELFF
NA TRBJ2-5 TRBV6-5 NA TGTGCCAGCAGTTACGCACAGCCGATAGGGGCCCAGTACTTC CASSYAQPIGAQYF
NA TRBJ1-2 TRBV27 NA TGTGCCAGCAGTTTGCGCGACAGAGACTATGGCTACACCTTC CASSLRDRDYGYTF
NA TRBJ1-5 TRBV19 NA TGTGCCAGTAGTAGACGGACAGAGAGCAATCAGCCCCAGCATTTT CASSRRTESNQPQHF
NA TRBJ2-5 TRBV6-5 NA TGTGCCAGCAGTCGGACACATCAAGAGACCCAGTACTTC CASSRTHQETQYF
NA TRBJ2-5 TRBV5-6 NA TGTGCCAGCAGCTTGGGCGGGGGCCACCAAGAGACCCAGTACTTC CASSLGGGHQETQYF
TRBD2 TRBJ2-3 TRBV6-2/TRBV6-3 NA TGTGCCAGCAGTTATGGACTAGCGGGGGGGCTCGGCACAGATACGCAGTATTTT CASSYGLAGGLGTDTQYF
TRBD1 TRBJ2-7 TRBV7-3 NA TGTGCCAGCAGCCAGGGGGCTTCCTACGAGCAGTACTTC CASSQGASYEQYF
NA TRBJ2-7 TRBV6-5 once TGTGCCAGCAGTTACACCGACACAGGGAGCTACGAGCAGTACTTC CASSYTDTGSYEQYF
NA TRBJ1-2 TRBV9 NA TGTGCCAGCAGCGTAGCTTCGGACAGCTATGGCTACACCTTC CASSVASDSYGYTF
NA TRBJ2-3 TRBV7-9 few TGTGCCAGCAGCCCAAATGGACAGAGCACAGATACGCAGTATTTT CASSPNGQSTDTQYF
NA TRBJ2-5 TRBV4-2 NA TGTGCCAGCAGCCTCGTCGGAGAGACCCAGTACTTC CASSLVGETQYF
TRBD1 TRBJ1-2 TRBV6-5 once TGTGCCACCAACAAGGGACAGCCTAACTATGGCTACACCTTC CATNKGQPNYGYTF